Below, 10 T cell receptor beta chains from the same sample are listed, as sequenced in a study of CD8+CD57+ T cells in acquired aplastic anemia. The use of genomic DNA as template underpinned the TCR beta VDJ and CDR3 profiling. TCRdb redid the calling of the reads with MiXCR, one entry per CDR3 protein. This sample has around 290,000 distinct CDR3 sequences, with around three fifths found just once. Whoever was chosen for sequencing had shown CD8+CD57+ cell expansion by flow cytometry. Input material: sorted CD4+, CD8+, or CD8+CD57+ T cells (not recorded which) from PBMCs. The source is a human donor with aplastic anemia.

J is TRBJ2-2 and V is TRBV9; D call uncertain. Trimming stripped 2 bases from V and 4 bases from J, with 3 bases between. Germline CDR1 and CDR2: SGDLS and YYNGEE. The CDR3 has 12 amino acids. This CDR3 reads CASSVPTGELFF. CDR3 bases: TGTGCCAGCAGCGTGCCCACCGGGGAGCTGTTTTTT.

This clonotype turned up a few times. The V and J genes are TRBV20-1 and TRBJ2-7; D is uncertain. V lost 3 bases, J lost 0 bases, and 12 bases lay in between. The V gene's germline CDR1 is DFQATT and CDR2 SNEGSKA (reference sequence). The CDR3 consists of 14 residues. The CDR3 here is CSASDFHSSYEQYF. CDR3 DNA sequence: TGCAGTGCTAGTGACTTCCACAGCTCCTACGAGCAGTACTTC.

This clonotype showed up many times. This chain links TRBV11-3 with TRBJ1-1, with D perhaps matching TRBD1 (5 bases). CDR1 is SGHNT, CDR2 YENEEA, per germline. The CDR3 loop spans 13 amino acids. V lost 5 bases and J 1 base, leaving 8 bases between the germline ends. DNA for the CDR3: TGTGCCAGCAGCCAACAGGAGAACACTGAAGCTTTCTTT. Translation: CASSQQENTEAFF. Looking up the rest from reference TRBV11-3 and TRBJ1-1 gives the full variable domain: EAGVVQSPRYKIIEKKQPVAFWCNPISGHNTLYWYLQNLGQGPELLIRYENEEAVDDSQLPKDRFSAERLKGVDSTLKIQPAELGDSAVYLCASSQQENTEAFFGQGTRLTVV.

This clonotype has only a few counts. The CDR3 DNA sequence: TGCAGCGTTGATGTCTCCGGGGCTAATGAAAAACTGTTTTTT. Protein product: CSVDVSGANEKLFF. The chain is built from TRBV29-1 and TRBJ1-4; D remains unclear. Germline lookup yields CDR1 SQVTM and CDR2 ANQGSEA. This CDR3 region has 14 residues. Trimming removed 3 bases at V and 3 bases at J, with 11 bases between.

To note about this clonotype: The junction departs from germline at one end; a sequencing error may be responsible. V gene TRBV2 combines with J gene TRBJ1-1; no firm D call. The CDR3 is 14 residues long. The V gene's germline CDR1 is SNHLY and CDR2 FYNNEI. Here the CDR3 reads CASSSAGGSTEASF. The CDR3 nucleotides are TGTGCCAGCAGCTCGGCGGGAGGGAGCACTGAAGCTTCCTTT.

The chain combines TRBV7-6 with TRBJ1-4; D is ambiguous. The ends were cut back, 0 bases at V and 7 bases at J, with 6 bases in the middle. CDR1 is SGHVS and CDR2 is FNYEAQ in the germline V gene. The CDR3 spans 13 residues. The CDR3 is CASSLAGGEKLFF. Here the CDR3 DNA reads TGTGCCAGCAGCTTAGCGGGTGGTGAAAAACTGTTTTTT.

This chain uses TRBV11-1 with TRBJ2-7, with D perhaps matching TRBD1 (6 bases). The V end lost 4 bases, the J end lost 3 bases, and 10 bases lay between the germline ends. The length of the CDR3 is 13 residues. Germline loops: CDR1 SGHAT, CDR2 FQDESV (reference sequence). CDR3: CASSSKQGYEQYF. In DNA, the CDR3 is TGTGCCAGCAGCTCAAAACAGGGCTACGAGCAGTACTTC.

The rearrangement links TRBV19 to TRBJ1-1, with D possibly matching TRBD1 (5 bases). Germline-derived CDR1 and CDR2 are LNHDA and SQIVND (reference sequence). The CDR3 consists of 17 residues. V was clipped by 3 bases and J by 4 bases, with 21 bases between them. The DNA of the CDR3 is TGTGCCAGTAGTATCTTGGGGGTGGGGGGAGGTGGCACTGAAGCTTTCTTT. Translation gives CASSILGVGGGGTEAFF.

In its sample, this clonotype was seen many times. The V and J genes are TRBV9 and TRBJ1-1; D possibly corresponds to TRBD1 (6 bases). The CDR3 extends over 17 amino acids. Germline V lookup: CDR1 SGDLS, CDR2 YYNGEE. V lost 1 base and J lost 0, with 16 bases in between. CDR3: CASSVLTGHRLNTEAFF. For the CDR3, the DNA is TGTGCCAGCAGCGTATTGACAGGACACCGGTTGAACACTGAAGCTTTCTTT.

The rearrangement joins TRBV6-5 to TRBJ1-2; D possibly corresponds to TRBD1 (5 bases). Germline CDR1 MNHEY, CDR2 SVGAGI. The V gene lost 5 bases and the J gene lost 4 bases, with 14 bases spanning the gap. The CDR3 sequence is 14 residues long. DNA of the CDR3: TGTGCCAGCAGTATCAACACGGGGGGCTATGGCTACACCTTC. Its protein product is CASSINTGGYGYTF.